These T cell receptor beta chains were read from a single sample in a study of shared clonotypes between healthy human individuals. The data were produced by immunoSEQ multiplex PCR, yet TCRdb's version contains in-frame clones alone and is incomplete. Among some 2.1 million clones listed, just over 90% were seen once. Sequencing was done on a sample of naive CD8+ T cells from PBMCs. Receptors were obtained from a man between 18 and 29 years old in good health. Some clones in this sample may be carry-over from other donors' samples. CDR3s include the opening cysteine and the closing phenylalanine or tryptophan. A D gene is named only where the DNA matches it firmly. The size of a clone is reported for some rows only, either as once, few or many, or as a class for expanded clones.

clone_size j_call v_call d_call cdr3_aa
. TRBJ2-7 TRBV7-8 . CASSLAVYEQYF
. TRBJ1-1 TRBV5-5 . CASSSGTVTEAFF
. TRBJ2-1 TRBV5-4 . CASSLSHNPYNEQFF
. TRBJ2-7 TRBV9 . CASSPRATHVSYEQYF
. TRBJ1-5 TRBV7-8 . CASSLNVGAANQPQHF
. TRBJ2-1 TRBV27 TRBD2 CASWTSGSNEQFF
. TRBJ1-5 TRBV27 . CASSLWIGSNQPQHF
. TRBJ1-1 TRBV27 . CASSLLSGAGTEAFF
. TRBJ1-5 TRBV27 . CASKTTGVDASGNQPQHF
. TRBJ2-1 TRBV10-3 TRBD1 CAISDPTGGGYNEQFF
. TRBJ1-5 TRBV19 TRBD1 CASSPDRDNQPQHF
. TRBJ2-7 TRBV19 TRBD1 CASTPGQGASYEQYF
. TRBJ2-3 TRBV5-1 TRBD2 CASSWGTSGSVDTQYF
once TRBJ1-2 TRBV19 TRBD1 CASSTRGHDGYTF
. TRBJ2-5 TRBV9 . CASSPHPNGGIGQETQYF
few TRBJ1-5 TRBV5-8 . CASMTRTGRQPQHF
. TRBJ2-1 TRBV28 . CASSLIPGSNHNEQFF
. TRBJ2-3 TRBV11-2 TRBD2 CASREGGLAGAKSTDTQYF
. TRBJ1-2 TRBV14 TRBD1 CASSESQGGDYGYTF
. TRBJ1-1 TRBV28 . CASRPTLNTEAFF
. TRBJ2-7 TRBV5-8 TRBD1 CASSLTGQGPLEQYF
. TRBJ2-2 TRBV6-5 . CASSYSAALGTGELFF
. TRBJ1-1 TRBV7-9 TRBD1 CASSSRGDRNTEAFF
. TRBJ2-4 TRBV6-1 TRBD1 CAHGQGAKNIQYF
. TRBJ2-1 TRBV9 . CASSVSGVFSNNEQFF
. TRBJ2-1 TRBV9 TRBD2 CASSPRSGLAGLYNEQFF
. TRBJ2-7 TRBV7-9 . CASSDRKNYEQYF
. TRBJ2-1 TRBV18 TRBD2 CASSLGTSGTWEQFF
. TRBJ2-7 TRBV5-1 . CASSLAYSPERADFYEQYF
. TRBJ2-3 TRBV5-6 TRBD1 CASSLDRGVTDTQYF
. TRBJ2-3 TRBV7-9 TRBD2 CASTSIAGADGTDTQYF
. TRBJ2-7 TRBV7-9 TRBD1 CASSLAGEGQGLDYEQYF
. TRBJ2-7 TRBV27 . CASSLTALSSYEQYF
once TRBJ2-2 TRBV10-3 . CAISESATPRAGELFF
. TRBJ2-1 TRBV28 . CASSPVGESSYNEQFF
. TRBJ1-5 TRBV19 . CASSTWRVVEGPQHF
once TRBJ2-7 TRBV11-2 . CASSLGSFYEQYF
. TRBJ2-2 TRBV6-1 . CASIRLTENTGELFF
. TRBJ1-1 TRBV11-3 . CASSRNWGTEAFF